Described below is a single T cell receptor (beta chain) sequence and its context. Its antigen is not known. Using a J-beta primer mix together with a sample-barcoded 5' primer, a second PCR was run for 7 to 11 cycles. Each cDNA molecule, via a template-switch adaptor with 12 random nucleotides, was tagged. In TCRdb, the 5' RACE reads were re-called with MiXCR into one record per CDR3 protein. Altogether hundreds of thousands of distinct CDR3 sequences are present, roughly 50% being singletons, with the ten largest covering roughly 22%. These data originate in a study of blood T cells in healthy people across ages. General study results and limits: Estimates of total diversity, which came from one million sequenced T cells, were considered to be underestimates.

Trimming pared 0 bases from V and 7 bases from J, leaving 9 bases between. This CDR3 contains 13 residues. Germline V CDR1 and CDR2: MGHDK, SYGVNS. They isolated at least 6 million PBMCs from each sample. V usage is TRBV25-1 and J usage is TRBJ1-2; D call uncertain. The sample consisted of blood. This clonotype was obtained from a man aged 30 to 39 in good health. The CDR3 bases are TGTGCCAGCAGTGAATATTCTGGGTCTGGCTACACCTTC. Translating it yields CASSEYSGSGYTF.